This T cell receptor beta chain was captured in a study of cytomegalovirus exposure and HLA in healthy donors. The PCR used 60 Vbeta and 13 Jbeta primers. TCRdb's table, derived via immunoSEQ multiplex PCR, lists solely in-frame clones and lacks some. The repertoire has around 110,000 clones, roughly 70% of them found once; the top ten carry around 3%. This clone has only one observation. Its matching antigen is unknown. Study results and caveats: Highly shared sequence variants in one cluster were likely a sequencing artifact.

Germline V CDR1 and CDR2: SQVTM, ANQGSEA. V shed 6 bases and J shed 3 bases, with 4 bases lying between them. The CDR3 contains 10 residues. This receptor was obtained from a male donor in good health and CMV-seropositive. Sequencing input: PBMCs. This chain uses TRBV29-1 with TRBJ2-3; D is unresolved. CDR3 in DNA: TGCAGCGTCGGGACAGATACGCAGTATTTT. It encodes CSVGTDTQYF.